The T cell receptor beta chain under discussion was sequenced for a study of CD8+CD57+ T cells in acquired aplastic anemia. For CDR3 and TCR beta VDJ profiling, genomic DNA was the template used. TCRdb called the reads again in MiXCR, with one record for every CDR3 protein. The sample records fewer than 250,000 distinct CDR3 sequences, 40% to 50% being singletons. CD8+CD57+ cell expansion, shown by flow cytometry, had occurred in the patients selected for sequencing. Of note for this clonotype: This may be a read error, as it is one base from a much larger clone.

The sequencing sample was made of sorted CD4+, CD8+, or CD8+CD57+ T cells (not recorded which) from PBMCs. This receptor was identified in a human donor with aplastic anemia.

CDR3 bases: TGTGCCTGCACAGACCGGCACCTACTCACAGATACGCAGTATTTT. Its translation: CACTDRHLLTDTQYF. The chain links TRBV10-2 to TRBJ2-3; no clear D gene. There are 15 residues in the CDR3. Germline V gene data show CDR1 as WSHSY and CDR2 as SAAADI.